This T cell receptor (beta chain) was identified during a study of liver allograft versus peripheral blood T cells. Overall study context: Transplanted livers and recipients' peripheral blood had their T cell receptor repertoires compared.

MiXCR, run by TCRdb on the reads, gives a single entry per CDR3 protein. The table includes 4,000 to 6,000 distinct CDR3 sequences, 15% to 20% detected once. This clonotype has more than one count but fewer than ten. The CDR3 covers 16 residues. J was trimmed by 3 bases and V by 7 bases; bases with no gene match: 13. Germline values: CDR1 MNHEY, CDR2 SMNVEV (reference sequence). The sequence came from a human patient who had a liver transplant. The graft donor may have contributed some T cells. This chain uses TRBV27 with TRBJ2-3; 7 nucleotides match TRBD2. DNA for the CDR3: TGTGCCAGCACCTTGACTAGCCCTGTGTCTACAGATACGCAGTATTTT. Residues: CASTLTSPVSTDTQYF.